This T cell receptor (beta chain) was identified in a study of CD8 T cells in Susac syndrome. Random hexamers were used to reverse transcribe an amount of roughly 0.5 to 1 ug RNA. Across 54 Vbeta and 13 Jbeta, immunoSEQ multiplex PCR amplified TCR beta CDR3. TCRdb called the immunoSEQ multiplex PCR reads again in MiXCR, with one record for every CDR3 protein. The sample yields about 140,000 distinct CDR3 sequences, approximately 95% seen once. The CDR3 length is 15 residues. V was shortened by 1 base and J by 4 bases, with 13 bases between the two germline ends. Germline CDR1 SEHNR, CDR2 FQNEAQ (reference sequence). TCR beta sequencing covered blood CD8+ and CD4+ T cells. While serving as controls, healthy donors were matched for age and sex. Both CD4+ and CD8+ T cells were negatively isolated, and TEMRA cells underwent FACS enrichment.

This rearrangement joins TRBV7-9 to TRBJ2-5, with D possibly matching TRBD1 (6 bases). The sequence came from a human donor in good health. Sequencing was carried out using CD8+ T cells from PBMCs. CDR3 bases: TGTGCCAGCAGCTTAGAAGGGGGAATGGGAGAGACCCAGTACTTC. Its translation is CASSLEGGMGETQYF.